This T cell receptor beta chain is drawn from a study of T cell responses to AZD1222 COVID-19 vaccine. Study observations and caveats: Spike-wide vaccine-associated CD4 TCRs dominated at 160-218 and 743-854.

Here immunoSEQ multiplex PCR was the method, and the copy in TCRdb shows in-frame clones only, minus some. This sample has about 120,000 clones; over 80% occur once, and the top ten carry 0.9% to 1.2%. The germline gives CDR1 SNHLY, CDR2 FYNNEI. After removal of 5 bases from V and 1 base from J, the junction contained 1 base not matched to a gene. The CDR3 is made up of 13 amino acids. About this clone: Antigen specificity is unknown.

The chain has TRBV2 and TRBJ1-1, with TRBD1 identical over 7 bases. Sequencing was performed on peripheral blood, taken on day 0 of AZD1222 vaccination. The receptor was isolated from an adult in good health. CDR3 nucleotides: TGTGCCAGCAGTTGGACAGGGAACACTGAAGCTTTCTTT. Its protein is CASSWTGNTEAFF.